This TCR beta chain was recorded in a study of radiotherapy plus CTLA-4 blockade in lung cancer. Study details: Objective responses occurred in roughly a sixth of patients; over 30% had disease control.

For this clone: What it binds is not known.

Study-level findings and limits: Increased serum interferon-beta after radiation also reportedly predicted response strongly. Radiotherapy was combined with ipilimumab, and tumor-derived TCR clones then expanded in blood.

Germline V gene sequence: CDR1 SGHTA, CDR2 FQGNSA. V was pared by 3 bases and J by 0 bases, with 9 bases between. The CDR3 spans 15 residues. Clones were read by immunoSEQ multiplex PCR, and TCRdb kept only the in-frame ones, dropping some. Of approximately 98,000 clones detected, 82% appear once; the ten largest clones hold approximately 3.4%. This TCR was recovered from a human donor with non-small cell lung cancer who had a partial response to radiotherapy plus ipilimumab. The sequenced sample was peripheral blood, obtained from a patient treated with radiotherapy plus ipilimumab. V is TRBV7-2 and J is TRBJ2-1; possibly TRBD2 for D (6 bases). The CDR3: CASSFIGGSYNEQFF. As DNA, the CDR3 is TGTGCCAGCAGCTTTATCGGGGGCTCCTACAATGAGCAGTTCTTC.